A selection of T cell receptor beta chains follows, all from one sample in a study of identical twins. TCRdb reanalysed the 5' RACE reads using MiXCR and keeps one entry per CDR3 protein. The table has about 730,000 distinct CDR3 sequences, about 20% seen once. Separately, the same data were catalogued under a study of T cells expressing NK-cell markers.

The sequenced sample was PBMCs. The receptors were gathered from a woman between 18 and 30 years old in good health. Both conserved end residues are part of each CDR3. The D gene is left open where the match is weak.

j_call d_call v_call cdr3_length cdr3_aa
TRBJ1-2 - TRBV20-1 13 CSARIARATGYTF
TRBJ2-1 TRBD2 TRBV6-2/TRBV6-3 13 CASLRTSYNEQFF
TRBJ2-7 TRBD2 TRBV15 14 CATRDSGSSYEQYF
TRBJ2-1 - TRBV12-3/TRBV12-4 12 CATAVGGLGQFF
TRBJ2-2 TRBD1 TRBV20-1 17 CSAARQGALAGTGELFF
TRBJ2-3 - TRBV7-6 14 CASSSPGGANTQYF
TRBJ2-5 - TRBV7-9 14 CASSLLGKQETQYF
TRBJ1-2 - TRBV27 13 CASSGQQGYGYTF
TRBJ2-5 TRBD2 TRBV11-2 18 CASSLRDGRDSGIETQYF
TRBJ1-5 - TRBV4-2 15 CASSLQRDPNQPQHF
TRBJ2-3 TRBD2 TRBV2 14 CASRRGLFTDTQYF
TRBJ2-1 - TRBV6-4 14 CASSDLPSGGEQFF
TRBJ2-7 - TRBV20-1 11 CSARSGSEQYF
TRBJ2-3 TRBD1 TRBV5-1 14 CASSSPQGADTQYF
TRBJ2-1 TRBD2 TRBV11-1 15 CASSFSGSASNEQFF
TRBJ2-4 - TRBV7-2 12 CASSLDSSIQYF
TRBJ2-5 TRBD1 TRBV20-1 15 CSAKSPQGAPETQYF
TRBJ2-7 - TRBV12-3/TRBV12-4 17 CASTISLRGGGSYEQYF
TRBJ2-1 TRBD1 TRBV5-1 14 CASRLGQGYNEQFF
TRBJ2-1 TRBD2 TRBV7-3 20 CASSFPPQTRLASRGNEQFF
TRBJ2-1 - TRBV11-2 14 CASETWAGDNEQFF
TRBJ2-7 - TRBV5-5 12 CASSWDGEEQYF
TRBJ2-1 TRBD2 TRBV29-1 15 CSVEGRGGAYNEQFF
TRBJ2-4 - TRBV5-5 16 CASSLPRLGSKNIQYF
TRBJ1-1 - TRBV10-3 11 CATAYDTEAFF
TRBJ2-1 TRBD1 TRBV5-1 15 CASSLPGQGNNEQFF
TRBJ2-3 - TRBV20-1 15 CSADKAGAHTDTQYF
TRBJ1-2 - TRBV7-2 13 CASSLAGEGGYTF
TRBJ2-1 - TRBV12-5 18 CASGLVPDGLSSYNEQFF
TRBJ1-2 - TRBV20-1 13 CSASRGINYGYTF
TRBJ2-5 TRBD1 TRBV5-5 15 CASRLVYRGRETQYF
TRBJ2-7 - TRBV20-1 12 CSASKQFYEQYF
TRBJ2-7 - TRBV12-3/TRBV12-4 13 CASSFDTDYEQYF
TRBJ2-1 - TRBV18 15 CASSPLGNPVNEQFF
TRBJ1-1 - TRBV29-1 14 CSVVVRVFNTEAFF
TRBJ2-7 TRBD1 TRBV7-6 15 CASSWRQGLTYEQYF
TRBJ2-3 - TRBV20-1 12 CSARQLTDTQYF
TRBJ2-3 - TRBV10-3 12 CAIGDRTDTQYF
TRBJ1-5 - TRBV29-1 12 CSVGGGEGSQHF
TRBJ1-1 - TRBV25-1 13 CASSVGIGTEAFF
TRBJ2-2 TRBD1 TRBV5-1 15 CASSLEGQGSGELFF
TRBJ2-2 - TRBV5-1 12 CATNRNTGELFF
TRBJ2-1 - TRBV20-1 14 CSARDMRFYNEQFF
TRBJ1-4 - TRBV9 14 CASSPGPIAEKLFF
TRBJ2-1 TRBD1 TRBV20-1 13 CSASRTGSNEQFF
TRBJ2-7 TRBD1 TRBV12-3/TRBV12-4 13 CASTVTGVYEQYF
TRBJ2-7 - TRBV12-3/TRBV12-4 14 CASSPFRVGYEQYF
TRBJ2-7 - TRBV6-5 14 CASSYGLGSDEQYF
TRBJ1-1 TRBD1 TRBV9 15 CASSAQQGVNTEAFF
TRBJ2-6 - TRBV20-1 14 CSANPNSGANVLTF
TRBJ2-6 - TRBV20-1 13 CSARDPGANVLTF
TRBJ2-1 - TRBV20-1 11 CSARTANEQFF
TRBJ2-7 TRBD2 TRBV7-2 16 CASSPNRGGLPVPEYF